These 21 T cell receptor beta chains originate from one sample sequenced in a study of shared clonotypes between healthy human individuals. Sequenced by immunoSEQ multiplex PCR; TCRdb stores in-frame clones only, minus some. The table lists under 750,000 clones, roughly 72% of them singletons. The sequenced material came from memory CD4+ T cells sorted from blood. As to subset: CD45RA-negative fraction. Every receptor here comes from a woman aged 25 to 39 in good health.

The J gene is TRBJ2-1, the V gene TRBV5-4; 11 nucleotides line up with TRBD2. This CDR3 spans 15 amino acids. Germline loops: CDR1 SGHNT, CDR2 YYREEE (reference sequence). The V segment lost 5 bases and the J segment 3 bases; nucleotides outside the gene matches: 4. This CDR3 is CASRPGLADYNEQFF. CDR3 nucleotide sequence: TGTGCCAGCAGGCCGGGACTAGCGGACTACAATGAGCAGTTCTTC.

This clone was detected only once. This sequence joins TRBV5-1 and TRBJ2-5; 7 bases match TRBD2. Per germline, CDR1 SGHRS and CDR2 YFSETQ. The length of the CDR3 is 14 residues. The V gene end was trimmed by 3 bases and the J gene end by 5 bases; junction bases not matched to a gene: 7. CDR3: CASSYRLAPETQYF. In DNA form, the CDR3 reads TGCGCCAGCAGCTATCGACTAGCCCCCGAGACCCAGTACTTC.

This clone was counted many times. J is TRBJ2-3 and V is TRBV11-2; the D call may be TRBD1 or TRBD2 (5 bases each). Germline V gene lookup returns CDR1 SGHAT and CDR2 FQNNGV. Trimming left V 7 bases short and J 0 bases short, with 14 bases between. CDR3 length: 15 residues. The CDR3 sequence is CASTLTWGSTDTQYF. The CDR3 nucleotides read TGTGCCAGCACCCTCACGTGGGGGAGCACAGATACGCAGTATTTT.

The CDR3 coding sequence is TGTGCCAGCAGTCGAGAGCAGGGCACCTCTGGGGCCAACGTCCTGACTTTC. Protein product: CASSREQGTSGANVLTF. The chain joins TRBV27 to TRBJ2-6; perhaps TRBD1 as D (5 bases). Trimming left V 5 bases short and J 0 bases short, with 14 bases between. Looked up from germline, CDR1 is MNHEY and CDR2 is SMNVEV (reference sequence). CDR3 length equals 17 residues.

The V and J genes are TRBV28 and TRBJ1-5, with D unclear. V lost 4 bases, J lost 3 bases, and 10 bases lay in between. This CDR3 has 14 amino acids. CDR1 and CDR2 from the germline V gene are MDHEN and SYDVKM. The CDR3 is CASSSKSNNQPQHF. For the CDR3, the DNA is TGTGCCAGCAGTTCAAAGTCAAACAATCAGCCCCAGCATTTT. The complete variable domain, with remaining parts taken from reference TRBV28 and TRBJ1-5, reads DVKVTQSSRYLVKRTGEKVFLECVQDMDHENMFWYRQDPGLGLRLIYFSYDVKMKEKGDIPEGYSVSREKKERFSLILESASTNQTSMYLCASSSKSNNQPQHFGDGTRLSIL.

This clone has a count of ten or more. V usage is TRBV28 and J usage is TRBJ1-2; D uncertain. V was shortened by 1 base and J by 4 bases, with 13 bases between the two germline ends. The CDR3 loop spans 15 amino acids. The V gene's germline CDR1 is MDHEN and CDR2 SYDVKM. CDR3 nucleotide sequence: TGTGCCAGCAGTTTATCCTCTAGCAGGCCCTATGGCTACACCTTC. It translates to CASSLSSSRPYGYTF.

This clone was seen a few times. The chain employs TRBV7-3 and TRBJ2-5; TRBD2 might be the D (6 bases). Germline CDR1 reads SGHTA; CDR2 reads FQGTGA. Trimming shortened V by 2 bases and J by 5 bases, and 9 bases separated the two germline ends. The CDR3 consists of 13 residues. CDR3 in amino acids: CASSLGEAETQYF. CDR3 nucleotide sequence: TGTGCCAGCAGCTTAGGGGAGGCTGAGACCCAGTACTTC.

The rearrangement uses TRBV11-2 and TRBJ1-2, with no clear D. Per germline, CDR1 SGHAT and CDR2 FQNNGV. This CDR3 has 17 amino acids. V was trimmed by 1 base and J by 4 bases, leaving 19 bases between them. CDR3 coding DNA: TGTGCCAGCAGCTTAGTTTATGGGCCGTCGAACTTCTATGGCTACACCTTC. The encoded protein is CASSLVYGPSNFYGYTF.

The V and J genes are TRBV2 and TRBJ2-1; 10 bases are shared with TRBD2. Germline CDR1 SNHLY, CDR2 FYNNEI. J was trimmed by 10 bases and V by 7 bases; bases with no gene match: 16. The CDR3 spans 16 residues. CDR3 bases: TGTGCCAGCACCAGAAGGCGGCTAGCGGGAGTTAAAGAGCAGTTCTTC. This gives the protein CASTRRRLAGVKEQFF.

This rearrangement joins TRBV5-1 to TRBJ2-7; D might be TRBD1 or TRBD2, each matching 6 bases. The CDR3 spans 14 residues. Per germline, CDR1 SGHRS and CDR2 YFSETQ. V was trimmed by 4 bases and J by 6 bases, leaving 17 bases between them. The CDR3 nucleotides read TGCGCCAGCAGCCCACCCGGGGGCTGGCCCGAGCAGTACTTC. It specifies CASSPPGGWPEQYF.

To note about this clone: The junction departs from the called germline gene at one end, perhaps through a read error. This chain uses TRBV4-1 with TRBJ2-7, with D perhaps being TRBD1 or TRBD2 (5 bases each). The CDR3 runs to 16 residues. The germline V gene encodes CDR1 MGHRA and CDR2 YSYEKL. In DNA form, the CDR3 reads TGTGCCAGCAGCCGAGGGTTAGGGACGCAATCCTACGAGCAGTACTTC. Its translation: CASSRGLGTQSYEQYF.

The CDR3 DNA reads TGTGCCAGCAGCACCCCCTCGACAGGCGAGACCCAGTACTTC. Amino acids: CASSTPSTGETQYF. The genes are TRBV13 and TRBJ2-5, with D maybe TRBD1 (6 bases). CDR3 size: 14 residues. Germline CDR1 PRHDT, CDR2 FYEKMQ (reference sequence). V lost 5 bases to trimming and J lost 5 bases, with 15 bases between them. Filled out from reference TRBV13 and TRBJ2-5, the complete variable domain reads AAGVIQSPRHLIKEKRETATLKCYPIPRHDTVYWYQQGPGQDPQFLISFYEKMQSDKGSIPDRFSAQQFSDYHSELNMSSLELGDSALYFCASSTPSTGETQYFGPGTRLLVL.

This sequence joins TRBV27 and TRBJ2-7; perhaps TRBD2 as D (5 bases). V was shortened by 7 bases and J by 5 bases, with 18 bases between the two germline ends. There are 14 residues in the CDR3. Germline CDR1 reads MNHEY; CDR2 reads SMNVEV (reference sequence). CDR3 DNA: TGTGCCAGCATGGGGTGGGGAGAGAAAAACGAGCAGTACTTC. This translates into CASMGWGEKNEQYF.

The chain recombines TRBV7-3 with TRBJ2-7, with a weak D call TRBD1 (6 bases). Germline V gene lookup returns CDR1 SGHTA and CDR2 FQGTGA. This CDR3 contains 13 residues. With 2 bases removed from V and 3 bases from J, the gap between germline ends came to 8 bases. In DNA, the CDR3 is TGTGCCAGCAGCTTACAGGGGAACTACGAGCAGTACTTC. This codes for CASSLQGNYEQYF.

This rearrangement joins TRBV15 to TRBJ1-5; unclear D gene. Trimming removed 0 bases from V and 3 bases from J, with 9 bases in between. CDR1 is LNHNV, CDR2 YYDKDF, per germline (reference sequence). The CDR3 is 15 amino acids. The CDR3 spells CATSRERAHNQPQHF. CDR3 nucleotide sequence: TGTGCCACCAGCAGAGAAAGGGCCCACAATCAGCCCCAGCATTTT.

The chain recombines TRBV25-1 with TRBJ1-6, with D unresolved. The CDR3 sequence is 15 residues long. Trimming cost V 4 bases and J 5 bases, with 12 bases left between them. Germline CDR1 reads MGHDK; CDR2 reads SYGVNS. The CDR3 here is CASSADLGDNSPLHF. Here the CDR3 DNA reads TGTGCCAGCAGTGCCGACCTGGGCGATAATTCACCCCTCCACTTT.

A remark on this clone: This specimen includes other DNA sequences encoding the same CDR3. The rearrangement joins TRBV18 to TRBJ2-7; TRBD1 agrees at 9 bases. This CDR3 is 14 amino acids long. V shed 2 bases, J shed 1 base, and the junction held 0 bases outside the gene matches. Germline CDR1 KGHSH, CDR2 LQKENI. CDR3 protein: CASSPGTGSYEQYF. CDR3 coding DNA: TGTGCCAGCTCACCAGGGACAGGGTCCTACGAGCAGTACTTC.

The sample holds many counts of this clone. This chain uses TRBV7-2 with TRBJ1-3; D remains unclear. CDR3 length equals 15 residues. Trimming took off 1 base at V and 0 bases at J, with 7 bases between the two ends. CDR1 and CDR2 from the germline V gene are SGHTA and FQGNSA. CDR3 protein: CASSLVTSSGNTIYF. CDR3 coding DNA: TGTGCCAGCAGCTTAGTTACGAGCTCTGGAAACACCATATATTTT.

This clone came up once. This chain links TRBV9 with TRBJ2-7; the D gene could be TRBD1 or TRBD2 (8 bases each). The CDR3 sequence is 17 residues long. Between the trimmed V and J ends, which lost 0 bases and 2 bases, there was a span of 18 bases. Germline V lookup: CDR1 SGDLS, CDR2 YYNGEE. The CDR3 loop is CASSVATGGTGPYEQYF. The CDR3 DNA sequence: TGTGCCAGCAGCGTAGCTACGGGAGGGACAGGCCCCTACGAGCAGTACTTC.

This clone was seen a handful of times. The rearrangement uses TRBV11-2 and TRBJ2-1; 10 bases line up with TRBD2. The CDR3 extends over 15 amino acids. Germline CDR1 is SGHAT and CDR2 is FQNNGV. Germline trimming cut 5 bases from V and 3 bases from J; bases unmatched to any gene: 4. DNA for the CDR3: TGTGCCAGCAGCACGACTAGCGGGCACTACAATGAGCAGTTCTTC. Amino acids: CASSTTSGHYNEQFF.

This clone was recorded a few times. The CDR3 region has the DNA TGTGCCATAAGAGGACTGAACGGATACGAGCAGTACTTC. Its translation: CAIRGLNGYEQYF. The gene calls are TRBV10-3 and TRBJ2-7; weak D call: TRBD2 (5 bases). Germline loops: CDR1 ENHRY, CDR2 SYGVKD. The CDR3 is made up of 13 amino acids. V lost 9 bases to trimming and J lost 4 bases, with 16 bases between them.